These T cell receptor beta chains were read from a single sample in a study of glioma-infiltrating T cells after dendritic cell vaccination. Assay: immunoSEQ multiplex PCR; the TCRdb copy retains only in-frame clones and omits some. Altogether fewer than 11,000 clones are present, about 80% being singletons, with the ten largest covering over 40%. The material sequenced was blood, taken after dendritic cell vaccination. All receptors derive from a human donor with glioblastoma. The CDR3 runs from the conserved cysteine through the conserved F or W. The D gene is left open where the match is weak. Clone size is given for some rows only: seen once, a few or many times, or a class if the clone is expanded.

V: TRBV19
D: .
size: once
J: TRBJ1-1
CDR3: CASSWVVGEEGPEAFF
DNA: TGTGCCAGTAGTTGGGTTGTAGGGGAGGAGGGGCCTGAAGCTTTCTTT

V: TRBV30
D: .
size: .
J: TRBJ1-1
CDR3: CAWSGQMNTEAFF
DNA: TGTGCCTGGAGTGGGCAGATGAACACTGAAGCTTTCTTT

V: TRBV27
D: .
size: once
J: TRBJ1-3
CDR3: CASSLTGLTGNTIYF
DNA: TGTGCCAGCAGTTTAACAGGATTGACTGGAAACACCATATATTTT

V: TRBV11-2
D: TRBD2
size: .
J: TRBJ2-3
CDR3: CASSQGTRYTQYF
DNA: TGTGCCAGCAGCCAAGGGACTAGGTATACGCAGTATTTT

V: TRBV7-3
D: .
size: once
J: TRBJ2-1
CDR3: CASKQRDSYNEQFF
DNA: TGTGCCAGCAAACAGAGGGACTCCTACAATGAGCAGTTCTTC

V: TRBV4-1
D: TRBD2
size: .
J: TRBJ2-7
CDR3: CASSQELWVAGEEEQYF
DNA: TGCGCCAGCAGCCAAGAACTGTGGGTAGCGGGAGAGGAAGAGCAGTACTTC

V: TRBV7-3
D: .
size: .
J: TRBJ2-2
CDR3: CASSPGQNTGELFF
DNA: TGTGCCAGCAGCCCAGGACAAAACACCGGGGAGCTGTTTTTT

V: TRBV5-1
D: .
size: .
J: TRBJ1-2
CDR3: CASSLAGALGYTF
DNA: TGCGCCAGCAGCTTAGCAGGGGCGCTTGGCTACACCTTC

V: TRBV11-2
D: TRBD1
size: .
J: TRBJ1-1
CDR3: CASSRGQGTGRNTEAFF
DNA: TGTGCCAGCAGCCGAGGACAGGGGACCGGTAGGAACACTGAAGCTTTCTTT

V: TRBV19
D: TRBD2
size: few
J: TRBJ2-1
CDR3: CASSGHFGGLAGTEQFF
DNA: TGTGCCAGTAGCGGACATTTCGGTGGCCTAGCGGGAACTGAGCAGTTCTTC

V: TRBV5-1
D: TRBD1
size: .
J: TRBJ2-5
CDR3: CASSSQGTETQYF
DNA: TGCGCCAGCAGCTCACAGGGGACGGAGACCCAGTACTTC

V: TRBV30
D: .
size: .
J: TRBJ1-3
CDR3: CAWNSFGREKSGNTIYF
DNA: TGTGCCTGGAATTCGTTTGGCCGGGAGAAATCTGGAAACACCATATATTTT

V: TRBV19
D: .
size: .
J: TRBJ2-3
CDR3: CASSIKGTADTQYF
DNA: TGTGCCAGTAGTATTAAGGGGACTGCGGATACGCAGTATTTT

V: TRBV12-5
D: TRBD1
size: .
J: TRBJ1-1
CDR3: CASGRQGATEAFF
DNA: TGTGCTAGTGGGCGACAGGGGGCAACTGAAGCTTTCTTT

V: TRBV18
D: TRBD1
size: .
J: TRBJ1-1
CDR3: CASSPERGRNTEAFF
DNA: TGTGCCAGCTCACCAGAGAGGGGGCGAAACACTGAAGCTTTCTTT

V: TRBV5-6
D: TRBD2
size: once
J: TRBJ2-3
CDR3: CASSFLAGGVDTQYF
DNA: TGTGCCAGCAGCTTCCTAGCGGGAGGGGTGGATACGCAGTATTTT

V: TRBV5-4
D: .
size: .
J: TRBJ2-3
CDR3: CASSLRSYTDTQYF
DNA: TGTGCCAGCAGCTTGCGGAGCTACACAGATACGCAGTATTTT

V: TRBV29-1
D: TRBD1
size: .
J: TRBJ1-5
CDR3: CSVVFEGTGNQPQHF
DNA: TGCAGCGTTGTATTCGAAGGGACAGGGAATCAGCCCCAGCATTTT

V: TRBV5-1
D: TRBD1
size: .
J: TRBJ1-6
CDR3: CASSFRDRDAPLHF
DNA: TGCGCCAGCAGCTTCCGGGACAGGGATGCACCCCTCCACTTT

V: TRBV4-3
D: TRBD2
size: .
J: TRBJ2-7
CDR3: CASSRSASGRGYEQYF
DNA: TGCGCCAGCAGCCGCTCAGCTAGCGGGAGGGGGTACGAGCAGTACTTC

V: TRBV4-1
D: TRBD2
size: .
J: TRBJ2-7
CDR3: CASSRLRTSGAYEQYF
DNA: TGCGCCAGCAGCCGCTTACGGACTAGCGGCGCCTACGAGCAGTACTTC

V: TRBV10-3
D: TRBD2
size: .
J: TRBJ2-1
CDR3: CAISGTSGSSNEQFF
DNA: TGTGCCATCAGTGGCACTAGCGGGAGCAGCAATGAGCAGTTCTTC

V: TRBV5-1
D: .
size: .
J: TRBJ2-1
CDR3: CASSLEPGYNEQFF
DNA: TGCGCCAGCAGCTTGGAGCCCGGGTACAATGAGCAGTTCTTC

V: TRBV19
D: .
size: .
J: TRBJ2-7
CDR3: CATEGTVNEQYF
DNA: TGTGCCACCGAGGGGACTGTGAACGAGCAGTACTTC

V: TRBV10-2
D: .
size: .
J: TRBJ2-1
CDR3: CAGSTGTDNEQFF
DNA: TGCGCCGGCTCGACCGGGACTGACAATGAGCAGTTCTTC

V: TRBV9
D: TRBD1
size: .
J: TRBJ1-2
CDR3: CASRGTGGLGYTF
DNA: TGTGCCAGCAGAGGGACAGGGGGCTTGGGCTACACCTTC

V: TRBV6-6
D: TRBD2
size: .
J: TRBJ2-1
CDR3: CASIYGGGGNNNEQFF
DNA: TGTGCCAGCATCTATGGGGGCGGGGGGAACAACAATGAGCAGTTCTTC

V: TRBV6-5
D: .
size: .
J: TRBJ2-2
CDR3: CASSLQGPHTGELFF
DNA: TGTGCCAGCAGTTTGCAGGGTCCTCACACCGGGGAGCTGTTTTTT

V: TRBV19
D: TRBD2
size: .
J: TRBJ2-3
CDR3: CASSGGRASTFTDTQYF
DNA: TGTGCCAGTAGTGGAGGGAGGGCCTCAACCTTCACAGATACGCAGTATTTT

V: TRBV6-5
D: .
size: once
J: TRBJ2-3
CDR3: CASRPGALHTDTQYF
DNA: TGTGCCAGCAGACCAGGGGCCCTACACACAGATACGCAGTATTTT

V: TRBV9
D: .
size: .
J: TRBJ2-5
CDR3: CASSRGGQETQYF
DNA: TGTGCCAGCAGCCGGGGAGGCCAAGAGACCCAGTACTTC

V: TRBV7-2
D: TRBD2
size: .
J: TRBJ2-7
CDR3: CASSLGGRGQYF
DNA: TGTGCCAGCAGCTTAGGAGGGAGGGGGCAGTACTTC

V: TRBV7-2
D: TRBD2
size: .
J: TRBJ2-7
CDR3: CASSLGDNRSGRLRAQYF
DNA: TGTGCCAGCAGCTTAGGAGACAACCGTAGCGGGAGATTACGGGCGCAGTACTTC

V: TRBV4-3
D: .
size: .
J: TRBJ1-3
CDR3: CASSQDRAGDSGNTIYF
DNA: TGCGCCAGCAGCCAAGATAGAGCAGGGGACTCTGGAAACACCATATATTTT

V: TRBV7-8
D: TRBD2
size: .
J: TRBJ2-1
CDR3: CASSLGVLAPGNEQFF
DNA: TGTGCCAGCAGCTTAGGGGTACTAGCGCCAGGAAATGAGCAGTTCTTC

V: TRBV27
D: .
size: .
J: TRBJ2-7
CDR3: CASSRQGPYEQYF
DNA: TGTGCCAGCAGCAGGCAGGGGCCCTACGAGCAGTACTTC

V: TRBV7-2
D: .
size: .
J: TRBJ1-5
CDR3: CASSLKGSARDVQPQHF
DNA: TGTGCCAGCAGCTTAAAGGGTTCGGCCAGGGATGTTCAGCCCCAGCATTTT

V: TRBV5-6
D: .
size: .
J: TRBJ2-7
CDR3: CASSLSPTGPTEQYF
DNA: TGTGCCAGCAGCTTATCACCCACAGGGCCTACCGAGCAGTACTTC